This TCR beta chain was sequenced for a study of cytomegalovirus exposure and HLA in healthy donors. Study-level findings and limits: It was assumed in the presence/absence analyses that sequencing depth was roughly uniform across donors. Prior analysis indicated that the majority of TCR beta V segments exhibited productivity approximately 87% or approximately 30% of the time. Researchers left out some V segments, among them TRBV6-2 and TRBV6-3, as indistinguishable. Solely CMV serostatus was available to characterize immune exposure.

The CDR3 runs to 14 residues. Trimming shortened V by 0 bases and J by 6 bases, and 11 bases separated the two germline ends. Germline CDR1 is MRHNA and CDR2 is SNTAGT. Of note for this clone: Its antigen is unidentified.

The PCR was carried out with 60 Vbeta primers and 13 Jbeta primers. The data were produced by immunoSEQ multiplex PCR, yet TCRdb's version contains in-frame clones alone and is incomplete. The sample contains over 100,000 clones, 79% of which appear only once. This clonotype originated in a woman younger than 35 in good health and CMV-seropositive. Sequenced input: PBMCs. This chain links TRBV6-4 with TRBJ1-2, with D maybe TRBD1 (5 bases). The CDR3 DNA is TGTGCCAGCAGTGACTCGTGGGAAGGGGATGGCTACACCTTC. Protein: CASSDSWEGDGYTF.